This T cell receptor (beta chain) was recorded in a study of cytomegalovirus exposure and HLA in healthy donors. Study-level findings and limits: Researchers reported that three CMV-associated chains were confirmed in vitro as CMV antigen-specific. In a later analysis, donors in an Asian-associated ancestry cluster reportedly had fewer N-insertions in productive TCRs than the cohort mean. Reportedly, TCR beta sequences accurately predicted HLA-A and HLA-B alleles in most subjects.

As regards this clone: Its matching antigen is unknown.

In the PCR, 60 Vbeta and 13 Jbeta primers were used. Generated by immunoSEQ multiplex PCR, the TCRdb table keeps only in-frame clones and is missing some. The table has about 170,000 clones, less than 90% seen once; the top ten hold about 5%. The CDR3 has 16 amino acids. Looked up from germline, CDR1 is SGHAT and CDR2 is FQNNGV. Trimming took off 5 bases at V and 3 bases at J, with 19 bases between the two ends. J is TRBJ1-2 and V is TRBV11-2, with D hard to call. Sequenced: PBMCs. This sequence originates from a woman between 50 and 59 years old in good health and CMV-seropositive. The CDR3 sequence: CASSPFPPLVDYGYTF. DNA of the CDR3: TGTGCCAGCAGCCCTTTCCCCCCCCTAGTAGACTATGGCTACACCTTC.